The 19 T cell receptor beta chains reported below all come from one sample, sequenced in a study of cytomegalovirus exposure and HLA in healthy donors (dated by TCRdb to 2016 to 2017). The library was obtained by the immunoSEQ multiplex PCR assay. For the multiplex PCR, a mixture combining 60 forward primers for TCR Vbeta segments and 13 reverse primers for TCR Jbeta segments was used. In its TCRdb copy, this immuneACCESS table keeps in-frame sequences only and misses some clones. Where compared with another copy, unresolved V genes explain less than half of these, and the others have no known cause. This sample comprises more than 75,000 clones, 70% to 80% of them detected only once. The top ten constitute about 9% of the sample. Sequenced input: PBMCs. These receptors were taken from a man aged 35 to 55 in good health and CMV-seropositive.

The chain is built from TRBV2 and TRBJ1-4, with 9 bases lining up with TRBD1. CDR1 and CDR2 (germline): SNHLY, FYNNEI. CDR3 length: 16 amino acids. The V and J ends lost 6 bases and 0 bases, in that order; junction bases with no gene match: 5. CDR3 sequence (DNA): TGTGCCAGCAGCGCTACAGGGGGCGCAACTAATGAAAAACTGTTTTTT. Its protein product is CASSATGGATNEKLFF.

The sample holds one count of this clone. The V gene is TRBV29-1, the J gene TRBJ2-7, with 9 positions matching TRBD1. V gave up 8 bases and J gave up 2 bases; unmatched junction bases: 7. This CDR3 comprises 13 residues. Germline lookup yields CDR1 SQVTM and CDR2 ANQGSEA. In DNA form, the CDR3 reads TGCAGCTTCCGGGACAGGGACACCTACGAGCAGTACTTC. It is translated as CSFRDRDTYEQYF.

V is TRBV30 and J is TRBJ2-3, with a weak D call TRBD2 (7 bases). This CDR3 has 17 amino acids. Germline V gene data show CDR1 as GTSNPN and CDR2 as SVGIG (reference sequence). Trimming shortened V by 0 bases and J by 0 bases, and 16 bases separated the two germline ends. The CDR3 spells CAWSVRGARYSTDTQYF. The CDR3 DNA follows: TGTGCCTGGAGTGTACGGGGGGCCCGCTACAGCACAGATACGCAGTATTTT.

The chain joins TRBV7-3 to TRBJ2-1; 7 nucleotides align to TRBD2. There are 11 residues in the CDR3. The J segment lost 12 bases and the V segment lost 4 bases, leaving 3 bases of the junction unmatched. CDR1 and CDR2 (germline): SGHTA, FQGTGA. The CDR3 bases are TGTGCCAGCAGCTCCGGCGGGGGGCAGTTCTTC. Translated: CASSSGGGQFF. The full variable domain, its missing parts supplied by reference TRBV7-3 and TRBJ2-1, is GAGVSQTPSNKVTEKGKYVELRCDPISGHTALYWYRQSLGQGPEFLIYFQGTGAADDSGLPNDRFFAVRPEGSVSTLKIQRTERGDSAVYLCASSSGGGQFFGPGTRLTVL.

The V call is TRBV7-9, the J call TRBJ1-4, with 9 bases that match TRBD1. The germline V gene has CDR1 SEHNR and CDR2 FQNEAQ (reference sequence). This CDR3 region has 15 residues. Germline trimming cut 5 bases from V and 7 bases from J; bases unmatched to any gene: 8. The CDR3 bases are TGTGCCAGCAGCCTGGGCGGGACAGGGAGTGAAAAACTGTTTTTT. Encoded protein: CASSLGGTGSEKLFF. The full variable domain, completed using reference TRBV7-9 and TRBJ1-4, is DTGVSQNPRHKITKRGQNVTFRCDPISEHNRLYWYRQTLGQGPEFLTYFQNEAQLEKSRLLSDRFSAERPKGSFSTLEIQRTEQGDSAMYLCASSLGGTGSEKLFFGSGTQLSVL.

This clone was seen a handful of times. The gene calls are TRBV18 and TRBJ1-2, with D unclear. V was trimmed by 5 bases and J by 4 bases, leaving 11 bases between them. The CDR3 spans 13 residues. Germline assignment: CDR1 KGHSH and CDR2 LQKENI. The CDR3 here is CASSISFSYGYTF. The CDR3 nucleotides are TGTGCCAGCTCAATCAGTTTTTCCTATGGCTACACCTTC.

The V gene is TRBV5-6, the J gene TRBJ2-7; 11 nucleotides agree with TRBD1. Trimming took 4 bases from V and 3 from J; bases not matched to a gene: 6. Germline CDR1 reads SGHDT; CDR2 reads YYEEEE. This CDR3 comprises 15 residues. CDR3 nucleotides: TGTGCCAGCAGCCCGATGGGGACAGGGGGCTACGAGCAGTACTTC. Its translation: CASSPMGTGGYEQYF.

The chain carries TRBV5-4 and TRBJ2-5; 7 bases fit TRBD1. The CDR3 consists of 13 residues. Germline values: CDR1 SGHNT, CDR2 YYREEE (reference sequence). Trimming removed 4 bases from V and 2 bases from J; junction bases left unmatched: 2. CDR3 residues: CASSADRQETQYF. CDR3 coding DNA: TGTGCCAGCAGCGCGGACAGGCAAGAGACCCAGTACTTC.

J is TRBJ2-7 and V is TRBV28; the match to TRBD2 covers 8 bases. V lost 5 bases to trimming and J lost 6 bases; unmatched junction nucleotides: 12. The V gene's germline CDR1 is MDHEN and CDR2 SYDVKM. The CDR3 length is 15 residues. The CDR3 here is CASSSSGGAVSEQYF. The CDR3 DNA reads as TGTGCCAGCAGTAGCTCGGGGGGGGCGGTGAGCGAGCAGTACTTC.

The gene calls are TRBV27 and TRBJ2-3; 7 nucleotides agree with TRBD2. The germline V gene has CDR1 MNHEY and CDR2 SMNVEV (reference sequence). This CDR3 has 16 residues. Germline trimming cut 7 bases from V and 4 bases from J; bases unmatched to any gene: 14. The CDR3 is CASIDRPGLRADTQYF. Written as DNA, the CDR3 is TGTGCCAGCATCGATCGACCGGGACTACGGGCAGATACGCAGTATTTT.

This clone was recorded a few times. The V gene is TRBV19, the J gene TRBJ1-1; D is perhaps TRBD1 (5 bases). Germline-derived CDR1 and CDR2 are LNHDA and SQIVND (reference sequence). The CDR3 is made up of 13 amino acids. Trimming took 9 bases from V and 0 from J, leaving 11 bases between them. CDR3 nucleotide sequence: TGTGCCAGCCGGGGGGGGTTGAACACTGAAGCTTTCTTT. Translated, it gives CASRGGLNTEAFF.

The chain couples TRBV2 to TRBJ1-2, with D unresolved. This CDR3 has 15 amino acids. The V end was cut by 6 bases, the J end by 4 bases, with 18 bases between. Germline V gives CDR1 SNHLY, CDR2 FYNNEI. The chain's CDR3 is CASRGKRENSYGYTF. The CDR3 DNA sequence: TGTGCCAGCAGGGGTAAGCGGGAGAATTCCTATGGCTACACCTTC.

The chain is built from TRBV4-2 and TRBJ1-2; D uncertain. The CDR3 is 13 amino acids. The V end was cut by 0 bases, the J end by 8 bases, with 10 bases between. The germline gives CDR1 LGHNA, CDR2 YNFKEQ. The CDR3 here is CASSQEEQKGYTF. The CDR3 nucleotides are TGTGCCAGCAGCCAAGAGGAGCAAAAGGGCTACACCTTC.

This clone was counted at least ten times. The chain recombines TRBV18 with TRBJ2-5; 12 nucleotides agree with TRBD2. V gave up 2 bases and J gave up 0 bases; unmatched junction bases: 7. This CDR3 is built from 18 residues. Germline CDR1 is KGHSH and CDR2 is LQKENI. The CDR3 nucleotides read TGTGCCAGCTCACCATCCCCTCTAGCGGGGGGGTACCAAGAGACCCAGTACTTC. Translation gives CASSPSPLAGGYQETQYF.

This sequence joins TRBV18 and TRBJ2-1; D possibly corresponds to TRBD2 (5 bases). The length of the CDR3 is 16 residues. Germline CDR1 KGHSH, CDR2 LQKENI. V was cut by 4 bases and J by 0 bases, with 13 bases left in between. CDR3 protein: CASSLIAGSSYNEQFF. DNA of the CDR3: TGTGCCAGCTCACTGATCGCGGGTAGCTCCTACAATGAGCAGTTCTTC.

The chain carries TRBV2 and TRBJ2-4, with TRBD2 matching 11 bases. V trimming: 5 bases; J trimming: 6 bases; junction bases outside the gene matches: 6. The CDR3 length is 15 residues. The germline V gene has CDR1 SNHLY and CDR2 FYNNEI. For the CDR3, the DNA is TGTGCCAGCAGTTTTCTAGCGGGGGGCGGAAACATTCAGTACTTC. As protein: CASSFLAGGGNIQYF.

The rearrangement links TRBV28 to TRBJ1-2; 7 positions match TRBD1. The CDR3 has 15 amino acids. V was pared by 5 bases and J by 4 bases, with 10 bases of the junction left unmatched. From germline, CDR1 is MDHEN and CDR2 SYDVKM. CDR3 sequence reads: CASSRGQGESYGYTF. DNA for the CDR3: TGTGCCAGCAGTAGAGGGCAGGGGGAGAGCTATGGCTACACCTTC.

In its sample, this clone was seen a few times. This chain links TRBV14 with TRBJ1-1, with D unresolved. The CDR3 has 15 amino acids. The germline gives CDR1 SGHDN, CDR2 FVKESK. The V end was cut by 4 bases, the J end by 5 bases, with 17 bases between. Here the CDR3 DNA reads TGTGCCAGCAGCCCGTTACCGGGAGGATCGACTGAAGCTTTCTTT. Its protein product is CASSPLPGGSTEAFF.

A single count supports this clone. CDR3 bases: TGCGCCAGCAGCAAGACAACTTCCTACGAGCAGTACTTC. Residues: CASSKTTSYEQYF. The chain uses TRBV5-1 and TRBJ2-7; D remains ambiguous. The CDR3 loop spans 13 amino acids. In germline, CDR1 is SGHRS, CDR2 YFSETQ. Trimming cost V 4 bases and J 1 base, with 9 bases left between them. The whole variable domain, filled in from reference TRBV5-1 and TRBJ2-7, reads KAGVTQTPRYLIKTRGQQVTLSCSPISGHRSVSWYQQTPGQGLQFLFEYFSETQRNKGNFPGRFSGRQFSNSRSEMNVSTLELGDSALYLCASSKTTSYEQYFGPGTRLTVT.